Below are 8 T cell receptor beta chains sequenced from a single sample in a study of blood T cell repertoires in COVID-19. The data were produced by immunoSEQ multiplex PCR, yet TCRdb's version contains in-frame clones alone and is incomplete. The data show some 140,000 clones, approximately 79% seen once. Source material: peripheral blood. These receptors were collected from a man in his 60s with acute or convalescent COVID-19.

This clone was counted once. CDR3 residues: CASSRDSYYEQYF. CDR3 nucleotides: TGTGCCAGCTCCCGGGACAGTTACTACGAGCAGTACTTC. The chain couples TRBV18 to TRBJ2-7, with 7 bases identical to TRBD1. CDR3 length: 13 residues. CDR1 and CDR2 from the germline V gene are KGHSH and LQKENI. V was clipped by 6 bases and J by 3 bases; unmatched bases: 5.

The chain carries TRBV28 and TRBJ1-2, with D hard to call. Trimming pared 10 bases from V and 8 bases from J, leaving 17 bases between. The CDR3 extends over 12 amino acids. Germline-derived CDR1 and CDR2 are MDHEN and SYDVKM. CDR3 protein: CATSIGGLGYTF. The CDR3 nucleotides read TGTGCCACCAGCATTGGAGGGCTCGGCTACACCTTC.

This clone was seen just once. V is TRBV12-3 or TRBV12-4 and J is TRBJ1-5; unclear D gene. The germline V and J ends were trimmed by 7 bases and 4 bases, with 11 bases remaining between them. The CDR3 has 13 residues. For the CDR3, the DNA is TGTGCCAGCAATCTAGGAACTAATCAGCCCCAGCATTTT. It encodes CASNLGTNQPQHF.

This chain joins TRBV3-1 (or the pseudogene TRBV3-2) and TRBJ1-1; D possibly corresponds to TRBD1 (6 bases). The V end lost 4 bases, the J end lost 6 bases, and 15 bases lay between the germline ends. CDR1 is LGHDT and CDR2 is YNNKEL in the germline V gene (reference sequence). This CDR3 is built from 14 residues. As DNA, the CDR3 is TGTGCCAGCAGCCTGGGAGAACAGGGATCTGAAGCTTTCTTT. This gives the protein CASSLGEQGSEAFF.

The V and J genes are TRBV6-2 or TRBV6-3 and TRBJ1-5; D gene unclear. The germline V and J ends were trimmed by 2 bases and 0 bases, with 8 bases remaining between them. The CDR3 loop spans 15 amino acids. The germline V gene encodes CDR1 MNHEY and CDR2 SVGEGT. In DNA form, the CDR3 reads TGTGCCAGCAGTTACCCCAGACATAGCAATCAGCCCCAGCATTTT. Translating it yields CASSYPRHSNQPQHF.

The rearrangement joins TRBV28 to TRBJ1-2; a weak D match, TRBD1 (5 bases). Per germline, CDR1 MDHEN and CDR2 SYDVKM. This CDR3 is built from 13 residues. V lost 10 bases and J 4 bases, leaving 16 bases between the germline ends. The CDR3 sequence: CATYDSVGYGYTF. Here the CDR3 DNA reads TGTGCCACATACGACAGTGTTGGCTATGGCTACACCTTC.

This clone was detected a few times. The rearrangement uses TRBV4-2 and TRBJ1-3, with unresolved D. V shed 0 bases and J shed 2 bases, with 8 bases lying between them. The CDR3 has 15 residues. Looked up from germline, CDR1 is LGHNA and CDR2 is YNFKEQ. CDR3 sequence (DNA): TGTGCCAGCAGCCAAGAGGTAACAGCTGGAAACACCATATATTTT. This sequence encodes CASSQEVTAGNTIYF.

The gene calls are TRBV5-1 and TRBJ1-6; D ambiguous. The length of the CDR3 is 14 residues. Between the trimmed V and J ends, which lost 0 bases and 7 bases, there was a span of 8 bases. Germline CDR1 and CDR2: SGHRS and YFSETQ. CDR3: CASSLVGGNSPLHF. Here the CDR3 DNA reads TGCGCCAGCAGCTTGGTGGGAGGGAATTCACCCCTCCACTTT.